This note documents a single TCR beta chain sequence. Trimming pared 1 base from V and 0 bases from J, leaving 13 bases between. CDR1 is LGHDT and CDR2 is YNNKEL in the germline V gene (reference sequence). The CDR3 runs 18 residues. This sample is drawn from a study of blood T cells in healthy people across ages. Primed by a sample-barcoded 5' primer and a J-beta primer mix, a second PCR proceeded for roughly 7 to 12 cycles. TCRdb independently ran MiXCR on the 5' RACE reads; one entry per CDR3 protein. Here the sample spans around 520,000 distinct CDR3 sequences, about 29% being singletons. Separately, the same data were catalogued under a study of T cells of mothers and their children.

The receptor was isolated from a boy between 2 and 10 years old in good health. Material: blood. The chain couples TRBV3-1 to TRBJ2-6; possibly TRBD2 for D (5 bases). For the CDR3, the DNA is TGTGCCAGCAGCCAAGCCCTAGCTGGATCCTCTGGGGCCAACGTCCTGACTTTC. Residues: CASSQALAGSSGANVLTF.